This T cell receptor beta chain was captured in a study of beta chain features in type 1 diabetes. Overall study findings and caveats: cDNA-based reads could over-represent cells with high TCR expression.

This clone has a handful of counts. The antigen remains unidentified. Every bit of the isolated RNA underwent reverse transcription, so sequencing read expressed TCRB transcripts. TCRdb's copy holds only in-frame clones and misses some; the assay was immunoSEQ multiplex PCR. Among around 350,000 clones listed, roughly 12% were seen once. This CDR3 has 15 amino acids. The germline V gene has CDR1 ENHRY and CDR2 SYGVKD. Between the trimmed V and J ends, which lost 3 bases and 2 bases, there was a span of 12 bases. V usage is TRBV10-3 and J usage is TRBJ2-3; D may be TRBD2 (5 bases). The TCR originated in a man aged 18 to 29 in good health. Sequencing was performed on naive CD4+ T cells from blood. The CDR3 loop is CAISDSAAPTDTQYF. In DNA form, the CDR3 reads TGTGCCATCAGTGATAGCGCCGCACCCACAGATACGCAGTATTTT.